A selection of T cell receptor beta chains follows, all from one sample in a study of tumor-infiltrating lymphocytes in primary liver carcinoma. TCRdb re-analysed the multiplex PCR reads in MiXCR, keeping a single row per CDR3 protein. The sample shows 250,000 to 400,000 distinct CDR3 sequences, approximately 65% of them seen only once. Specimen: peripheral blood. Every receptor here comes from a man in his forties with primary liver carcinoma and hepatitis B virus infection. Each CDR3 is given with its conserved first and last residue. The D gene is left open where the match is weak. A clone size is listed for some rows: how often the clone was seen (once, few, many), or a class if it is expanded.

d_gene	abundance	v_gene	j_gene	CDR3aa	CDR3nt
NA	NA	TRBV11-3	TRBJ2-7	CASSNTGLSHEQYF	TGTGCCAGCAGCAACACAGGGCTTTCACACGAGCAGTACTTC
NA	NA	TRBV18	TRBJ2-3	CASSPPGRDTQYF	TGTGCCAGCTCACCACCAGGTCGAGATACGCAGTATTTT
NA	few	TRBV30	TRBJ2-3	CAWIGPKGDTQYF	TGTGCCTGGATCGGGCCTAAAGGGGATACGCAGTATTTT
TRBD2	NA	TRBV28	TRBJ2-7	CACSLGGSSYEQYF	TGTGCCTGCAGTTTAGGCGGGAGTTCCTACGAGCAGTACTTC
NA	NA	TRBV29-1	TRBJ2-2	CNVNSGVNTGELFF	TGCAACGTTAATTCAGGGGTGAACACCGGGGAGCTGTTTTTT
TRBD2	many	TRBV6-5	TRBJ2-3	CASRPRLAGGLDTQYF	TGTGCCAGCAGACCACGACTAGCGGGAGGGTTAGATACGCAGTATTTT
TRBD1	NA	TRBV4-2	TRBJ2-1	CASSPDRDWSNGQFF	TGTGCCAGCAGCCCCGACAGGGATTGGAGTAATGGGCAGTTCTTC
NA	NA	TRBV7-8	TRBJ2-7	CASSLSIRDEQYF	TGTGCCAGCAGCCTCTCAATTCGCGACGAGCAGTACTTC
TRBD2	NA	TRBV12-3/TRBV12-4	TRBJ2-7	CASTRTSGRYEQHF	TGTGCCAGCACCCGGACTAGCGGGAGGTACGAGCAGCACTTC
NA	NA	TRBV9	TRBJ1-2	CASSALGIGLDYGYTF	TGTGCCAGCAGCGCCCTGGGGATAGGGCTAGACTATGGCTACACCTTC
TRBD1	few	TRBV5-4	TRBJ1-2	CASSPGQGKEGYTF	TGTGCCAGCAGCCCTGGACAGGGGAAAGAGGGCTACACCTTC
NA	NA	TRBV28	TRBJ2-1	CASVWPPKEQFF	TGTGCCAGCGTCTGGCCGCCCAAAGAGCAATTCTTC
NA	NA	TRBV30	TRBJ2-1	CAWVGTVYSYNEQFF	TGTGCCTGGGTGGGTACCGTTTATTCCTACAATGAGCAGTTCTTC
TRBD1	NA	TRBV7-9	TRBJ1-2	CASSVVGQGDGYTF	TGTGCCAGCAGCGTGGTGGGACAGGGGGATGGCTACACCTTC
NA	few	TRBV6-6	TRBJ2-5	CASNDVLGEQETQYF	TGTGCCAGCAACGACGTACTGGGGGAGCAAGAGACCCAGTACTTC
NA	NA	TRBV29-1	TRBJ1-2	CSVWGSYGYTF	TGTAGCGTTTGGGGGAGCTATGGCTACACCTTC
TRBD2	NA	TRBV11-3	TRBJ2-3	CASSLRGRTSGRLSTDTQYF	TGTGCCAGCAGCCTCCGGGGGAGGACTAGCGGGAGGTTAAGCACAGATACGCAGTATTTT
TRBD1	NA	TRBV6-2/TRBV6-3	TRBJ1-5	CASSRQGANQPQNF	TGTGCCAGCAGTCGACAGGGGGCGAATCAGCCCCAGAATTTC
NA	NA	TRBV7-8	TRBJ1-5	CASSSSQIGTFSNQSQHF	TGTGCCAGCAGCTCTAGCCAAATAGGGACCTTTAGCAATCAGTCCCAGCATTTT
NA	NA	TRBV30	TRBJ1-6	CAFMRLDRPYSPLHF	TGTGCCTTCATGCGACTTGACAGGCCTTATTCACCCCTCCACTTT
NA	many	TRBV29-1	TRBJ1-2	CSVPSPGPVF	TGCAGCGTTCCATCACCCGGGCCGGTTTTC
NA	many	TRBV6-1	TRBJ2-4	CASSEATAAKNIQYF	TGTGCCAGCAGTGAAGCTACAGCAGCCAAAAACATTCAGTACTTC
TRBD1	many	TRBV6-5	TRBJ1-2	CASSRDRVSAGYTF	TGTGCCAGCAGTCGGGACAGGGTATCGGCTGGCTACACCTTC
TRBD2	many	TRBV5-5	TRBJ2-2	CASREREYNTGELFF	TGTGCCAGCAGGGAGCGGGAGTACAACACCGGGGAGCTGTTTTTT
NA	NA	TRBV11-2	TRBJ2-7	CACSYGASYERYF	TGTGCCTGCAGCTACGGGGCCTCCTACGAGCGGTACTTC
TRBD1	NA	TRBV28	TRBJ1-4	CASSLSGTANEKLFF	TGTGCCAGCAGTTTATCTGGGACAGCTAATGAAAAACTGTTTTTT
NA	many	TRBV11-2	TRBJ2-5	CASSLLGGGRETQYF	TGTGCCAGCAGCTTACTCGGGGGTGGGAGAGAGACCCAGTACTTC
NA	many	TRBV11-1	TRBJ1-4	CASSEQGYEKLFF	TGTGCCAGCAGCGAACAGGGTTACGAAAAACTGTTTTTT
NA	NA	TRBV29-1	TRBJ2-5	CSAGIWGETQHF	TGCAGCGCGGGGATCTGGGGAGAAACCCAGCACTTC
NA	NA	TRBV13	TRBJ2-5	CACSLEEAQYF	TGTGCCTGCAGCTTAGAAGAGGCCCAGTACTTC
TRBD1	NA	TRBV28	TRBJ1-1	CASSPNRGFTETFF	TGTGCCAGCAGTCCCAACAGGGGGTTCACTGAAACTTTCTTT